Following are 8 T cell receptor beta chains from one sample sequenced in a study of blood T cell repertoires in COVID-19. Assay: immunoSEQ multiplex PCR; the TCRdb copy retains only in-frame clones and omits some. The sample shows 230,000 or so clones, 90% of them seen only once. The sequencing input was peripheral blood. The receptors originated from an older woman with COVID-19, enrolled during active disease.

This chain links TRBV2 with TRBJ1-2, with a possible D match to TRBD1 (5 bases). CDR1 and CDR2 (germline): SNHLY, FYNNEI. The CDR3 has 13 residues. Trimming took off 5 bases at V and 2 bases at J, with 9 bases between the two ends. In DNA, the CDR3 is TGTGCCAGCAGTACGACAGAGAACTATGGCTACACCTTC. Translating it yields CASSTTENYGYTF.

V and J are TRBV5-1 and TRBJ2-3; TRBD1 agrees at 7 bases. V lost 4 bases and J lost 2; bases outside the gene matches: 10. The CDR3 has 16 amino acids. The V gene's germline CDR1 is SGHRS and CDR2 YFSETQ. CDR3: CASSHEMTGNTDTQYF. For the CDR3, the DNA is TGCGCCAGCAGCCACGAAATGACAGGGAACACAGATACGCAGTATTTT.

This clone was recorded a few times. The chain is built from TRBV24-1 and TRBJ2-7, with TRBD1 matching over 10 bases. The V gene's germline CDR1 is KGHDR and CDR2 SFDVKD. V shed 1 base, J shed 2 bases, and the junction held 7 bases outside the gene matches. CDR3 length: 17 amino acids. As DNA, the CDR3 is TGTGCCACCAGTGATTTAATGGACAGGGGGGGCCCCTACGAGCAGTACTTC. Translation gives CATSDLMDRGGPYEQYF.

This clone showed up just once. This chain uses TRBV6-6 with TRBJ1-2; 7 bases agree with TRBD1. With V trimmed by 7 bases and J by 6 bases, 17 bases remained unmatched. From germline, CDR1 is MNHNY and CDR2 SVGAGI (reference sequence). CDR3 length: 16 residues. Written as DNA, the CDR3 is TGTGCCAGCAAGCCGGGTACGGGACAGTCGTCCCATGGCTACACCTTC. Protein product: CASKPGTGQSSHGYTF.

The chain has TRBV3-1 (or the pseudogene TRBV3-2) and TRBJ2-5; D gene uncertain. The V gene lost 4 bases and the J gene lost 5 bases, with 11 bases spanning the gap. This CDR3 contains 13 residues. Germline CDR1 reads LGHDT; CDR2 reads YNNKEL (reference sequence). CDR3 sequence reads: CASSPPMAETQYF. As DNA, the CDR3 is TGTGCCAGCAGCCCCCCGATGGCTGAGACCCAGTACTTC.

V is TRBV4-2 and J is TRBJ2-2, with TRBD2 matching over 11 bases. The CDR3 length is 15 residues. The germline V gene has CDR1 LGHNA and CDR2 YNFKEQ. The trim removed 6 bases at V and 3 bases at J, leaving 3 bases unmatched. The CDR3 nucleotides read TGTGCCAGCAGTCCTAGCGGGGGGTACACCGGGGAGCTGTTTTTT. Amino acid sequence: CASSPSGGYTGELFF.

The V gene is TRBV3-1 (or the pseudogene TRBV3-2), the J gene TRBJ1-6; TRBD1 aligns across 9 bases. Germline lookup yields CDR1 LGHDT and CDR2 YNNKEL (reference sequence). CDR3 size: 14 residues. After removal of 7 bases from V and 9 bases from J, the junction contained 7 bases not matched to a gene. The DNA for the CDR3 is TGTGCCAGCATAAGGACAGGGGATTTTTCACCCCTCCACTTT. Translation: CASIRTGDFSPLHF.

This clone was found a few times. V is TRBV2 and J is TRBJ1-2; D possibly corresponds to TRBD1 (5 bases). The CDR3 has 15 amino acids. CDR1 is SNHLY and CDR2 is FYNNEI in the germline V gene. With 6 bases removed from V and 4 bases from J, the gap between germline ends came to 18 bases. Here the CDR3 reads CASSTSRGVSYGYTF. The DNA for the CDR3 is TGTGCCAGCAGCACCTCCCGGGGGGTCAGCTATGGCTACACCTTC.